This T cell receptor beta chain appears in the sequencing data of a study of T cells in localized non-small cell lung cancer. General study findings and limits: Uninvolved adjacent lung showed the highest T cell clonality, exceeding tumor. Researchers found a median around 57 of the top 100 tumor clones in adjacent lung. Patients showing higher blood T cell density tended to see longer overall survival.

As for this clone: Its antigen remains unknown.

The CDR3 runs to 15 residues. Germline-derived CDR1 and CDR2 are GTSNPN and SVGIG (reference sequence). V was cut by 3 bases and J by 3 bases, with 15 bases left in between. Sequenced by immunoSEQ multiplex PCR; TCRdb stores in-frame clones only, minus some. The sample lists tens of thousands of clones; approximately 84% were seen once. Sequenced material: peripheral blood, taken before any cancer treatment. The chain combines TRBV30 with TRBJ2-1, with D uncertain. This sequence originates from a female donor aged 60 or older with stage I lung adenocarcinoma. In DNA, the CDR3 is TGTGCCTGGAGGCCCGGAAGCGTACTCTACAATGAGCAGTTCTTC. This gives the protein CAWRPGSVLYNEQFF.